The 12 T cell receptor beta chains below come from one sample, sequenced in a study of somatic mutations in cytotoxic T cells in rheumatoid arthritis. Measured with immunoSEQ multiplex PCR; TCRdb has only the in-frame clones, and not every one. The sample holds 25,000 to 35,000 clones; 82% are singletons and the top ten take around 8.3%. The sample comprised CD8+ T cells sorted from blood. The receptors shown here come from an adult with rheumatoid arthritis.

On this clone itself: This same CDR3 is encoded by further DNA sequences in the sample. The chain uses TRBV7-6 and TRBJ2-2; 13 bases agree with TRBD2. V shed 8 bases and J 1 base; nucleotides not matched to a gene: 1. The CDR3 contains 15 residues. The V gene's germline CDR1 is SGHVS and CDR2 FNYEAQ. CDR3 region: CASRTSGGNTGELFF. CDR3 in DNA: TGTGCCAGCCGGACTAGCGGGGGGAACACCGGGGAGCTGTTTTTT.

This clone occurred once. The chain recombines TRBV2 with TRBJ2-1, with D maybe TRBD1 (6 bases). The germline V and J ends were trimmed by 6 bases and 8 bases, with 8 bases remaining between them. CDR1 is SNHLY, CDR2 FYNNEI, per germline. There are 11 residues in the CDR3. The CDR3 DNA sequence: TGTGCCAGCAGCCCAGGGGATGAGCAGTTCTTC. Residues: CASSPGDEQFF.

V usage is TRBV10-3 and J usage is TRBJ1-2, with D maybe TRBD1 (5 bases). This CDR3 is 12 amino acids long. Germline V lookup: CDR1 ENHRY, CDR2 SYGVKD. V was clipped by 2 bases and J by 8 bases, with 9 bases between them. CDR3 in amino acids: CAISEGGEGYTF. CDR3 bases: TGTGCCATCAGTGAGGGGGGGGAAGGCTACACCTTC.

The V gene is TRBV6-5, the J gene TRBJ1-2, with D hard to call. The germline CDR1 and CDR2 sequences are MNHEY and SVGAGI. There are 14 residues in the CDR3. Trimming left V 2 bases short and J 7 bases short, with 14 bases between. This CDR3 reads CASSYGERGSGYTF. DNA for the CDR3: TGTGCCAGCAGTTACGGGGAAAGAGGTTCTGGCTACACCTTC.

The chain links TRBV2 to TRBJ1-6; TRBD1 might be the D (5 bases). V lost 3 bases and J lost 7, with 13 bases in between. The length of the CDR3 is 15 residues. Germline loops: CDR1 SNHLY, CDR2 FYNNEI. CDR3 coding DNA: TGTGCCAGCAGTGAGGCGACAGACTACAATTCACCCCTCCACTTT. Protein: CASSEATDYNSPLHF. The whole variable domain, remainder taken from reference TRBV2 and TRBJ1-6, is EPEVTQTPSHQVTQMGQEVILRCVPISNHLYFYWYRQILGQKVEFLVSFYNNEISEKSEIFDDQFSVERPDGSNFTLKIRSTKLEDSAMYFCASSEATDYNSPLHFGNGTRLTVT.

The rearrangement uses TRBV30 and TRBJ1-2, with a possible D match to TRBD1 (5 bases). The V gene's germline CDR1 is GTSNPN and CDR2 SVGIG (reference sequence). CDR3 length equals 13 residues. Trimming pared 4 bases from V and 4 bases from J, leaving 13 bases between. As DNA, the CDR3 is TGTGCCTGGATTGCGGGGCGGCTCTATGGCTACACCTTC. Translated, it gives CAWIAGRLYGYTF.

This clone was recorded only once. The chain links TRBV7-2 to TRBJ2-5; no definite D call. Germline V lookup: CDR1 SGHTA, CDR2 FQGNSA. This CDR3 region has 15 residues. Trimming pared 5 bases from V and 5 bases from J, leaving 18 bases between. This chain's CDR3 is CASSGEPSSYETQYF. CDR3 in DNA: TGTGCCAGCAGCGGAGAACCCAGCTCGTATGAGACCCAGTACTTC.

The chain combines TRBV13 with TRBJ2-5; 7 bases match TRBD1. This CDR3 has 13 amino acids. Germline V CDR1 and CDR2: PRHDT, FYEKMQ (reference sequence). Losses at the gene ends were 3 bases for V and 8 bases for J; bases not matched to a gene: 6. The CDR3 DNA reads TGTGCCAGCAGCTTGCAGGGGGTGCCTACCCAGTACTTC. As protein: CASSLQGVPTQYF.

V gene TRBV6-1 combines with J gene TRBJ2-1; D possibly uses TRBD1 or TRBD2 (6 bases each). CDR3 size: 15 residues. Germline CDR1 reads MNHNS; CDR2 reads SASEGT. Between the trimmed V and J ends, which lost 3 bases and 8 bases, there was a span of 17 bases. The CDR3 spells CASSEESGAPDEQFF. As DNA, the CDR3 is TGTGCCAGCAGTGAGGAGTCGGGGGCGCCGGATGAGCAGTTCTTC.

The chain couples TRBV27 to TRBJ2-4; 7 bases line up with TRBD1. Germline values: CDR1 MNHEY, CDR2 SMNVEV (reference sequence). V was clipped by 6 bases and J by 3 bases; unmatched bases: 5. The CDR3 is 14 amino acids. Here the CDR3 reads CASRQGIGKNIQYF. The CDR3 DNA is TGTGCCAGCAGACAGGGGATCGGCAAAAACATTCAGTACTTC.

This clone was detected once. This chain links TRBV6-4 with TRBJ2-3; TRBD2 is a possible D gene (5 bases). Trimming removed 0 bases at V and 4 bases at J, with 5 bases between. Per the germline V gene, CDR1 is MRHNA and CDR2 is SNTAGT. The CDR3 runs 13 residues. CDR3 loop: CASSDSEADTQYF. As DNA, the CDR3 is TGTGCCAGCAGTGACTCGGAGGCAGATACGCAGTATTTT.

The CDR3, as DNA: TGTGCCTGGAGCCCCGGGACTAGCGGAACAGATACGCAGTATTTT. Its protein is CAWSPGTSGTDTQYF. J is TRBJ2-3 and V is TRBV30, with 11 bases matching TRBD2. The CDR3 is 15 amino acids. The V segment lost 3 bases and the J segment 3 bases; nucleotides outside the gene matches: 5. CDR1 is GTSNPN, CDR2 SVGIG, per germline (reference sequence).